Described below is a single T cell receptor beta chain sequence and its context. Antigen unknown. Here the CDR3 omits its conserved ending phenylalanine or tryptophan, so a read error is the likely source. The sample comes from a study of blood T cells in healthy people across ages. Overall study findings and caveats: It was not known whether donors were CMV positive (a possible confounder of expanded clonotype changes). Getting older went along with TCR beta diversity per million T cells dropping roughly linearly.

Each donor's blood draw was roughly 10 milliliters of peripheral blood. The second PCR ran about 6 to 11 cycles with a sample-barcoded 5' primer and J-beta primers. TCRdb passed the 5' RACE reads through MiXCR, listing each CDR3 protein once. The sample includes about 1.6 million distinct CDR3 sequences, roughly 32% of them seen just once. Trimming left V 1 base short and J 5 bases short, with 8 bases between. CDR1 MGHDK and CDR2 SYGVNS come from the germline V gene. CDR3 length equals 13 residues. Sequencing was performed on blood. The chain couples TRBV25-1 to TRBJ2-5; D not resolved. The TCR sequence derives from a woman aged 30 to 39 in good health. The CDR3 is CASSESVGETQYV. The CDR3, as DNA: TGTGCCAGCAGTGAATCTGTAGGCGAGACCCAGTACGTC.